This TCR beta chain was captured in a study of cytomegalovirus exposure and HLA in healthy donors (dated by TCRdb to about 2017). Turning to the overall study: In an earlier analysis of fewer than 750 of the donors, 250 to 350 Gb of sequence data and 117 million unique TCR beta sequences from about 179 million T cells were reported. Around 300 gigabases of sequencing data and some 85 million unique TCR sequences were included in an early release covering under 650 HLA-typed donors. Among the roughly 390 genotyped donors, around 81% belonged to the genetic ancestry cluster associated with self-reported Caucasian donors. The study aimed to test whether cataloging public T cell receptors could reveal signatures of past pathogen exposure. Using immunosequencing, the study profiled T cell repertoires from about 610 subjects and related those repertoires to cytomegalovirus serostatus. A separate validation cohort of approximately 120 different subjects was used in addition to the 666-subject first cohort. High-throughput TCR immunosequencing, statistical association of individual TCRs with disease status, and machine learning were combined to predict cytomegalovirus infection status. In a later analysis, previously published TCR beta repertoires from several hundred donors were re-analyzed and high-resolution HLA genotyping was added so that TCR occurrence patterns could be studied. Rather than drawing on any new phenotypic data, the later analysis identified candidate immune exposures from TCR beta sequences and the way those sequences occurred across donors. An earlier analysis of 587 of the donors applied high-throughput TCR beta sequencing to assess whether each TCR beta V gene segment acted as functional or pseudogenic. Donor age, sex, ethnicity and CMV serostatus were compiled together with the repertoire data. A later genetic analysis took genome-wide SNP genotypes for about three fifths of the 666 donors and used that subset as a discovery cohort. Every discovery cohort repertoire had been produced on one sequencing platform. Both class I and class II loci were covered by HLA typing, at four-digit resolution. Typing coverage differed by locus: A, B, C, DRB1 and DQB1 were typed in roughly 620-630 donors, DQA1 in 522, DPA1 in around 580, and DPB1 in about 450. About 5 DR-DQ haplotypes were handled as single units for association and clustering, since linkage in the cohort was strong. Across 398 genotyped donors of the cohort, an average of approximately 240,000 unique TCR beta nucleotide sequences per donor were sequenced, and 15% to 20% of those sequences were non-productive.

Concerning this clone: Its antigen is still unknown. Per-nucleotide qualities are absent, and no much larger clonotype sits a single base away.

The cohort was made up of hundreds of healthy bone marrow donors. At the time of sampling, all cohort members were nominally healthy, though unrecorded immune exposures were likely present. The donor was CMV seronegative and belonged to the group of 352 seronegative cohort members. A peripheral blood sample was provided by each donor, and peripheral blood mononuclear cells were used for TCR beta sequencing. The Qiagen DNeasy Blood Extraction Kit was used to extract genomic DNA from the blood cell samples. Libraries were made using the immunoSEQ multiplex PCR assay. For the multiplex PCR, a mixture combining 60 forward primers for TCR Vbeta segments and 13 reverse primers for TCR Jbeta segments was used. Amplification of the CDR3 region of rearranged TCR beta genes was performed with a multiplex PCR assay on genomic DNA. The Illumina HiSeq System was used to sequence the amplified TCR beta libraries as 87-base-pair reads. The paper's processing steps were these. In a later analysis, some 80 million unique TCR beta chains were counted across the roughly 670 repertoires, and around 11 million of these chains were shared by at least two donors. Raw reads were error-corrected and collapsed into unique sequences by a nearest-neighbor algorithm in which closely related sequences were merged to remove PCR and sequencing errors. V, D and J gene segments were assigned by aligning CDR3 sequences to IMGT reference sequences. For a sequence to be retained, at least a six-nucleotide match to both a V gene segment and a J gene segment was required. Rearrangements were called productive when the CDR3 lacked stop codons and stayed in frame with V and J; all others were non-productive. Following IMGT convention, CDR3 was defined as the stretch from the second conserved V-encoded cysteine up to the conserved J-encoded phenylalanine. The earlier analysis of more than 450 of the donors excluded sequences that lacked an unambiguous match to a single V gene segment. In an earlier analysis of a few hundred of the donors, V segments were called functional above 56.7% productive rearrangements and were called segregating when the between-donor standard deviation exceeded 5%. A statistical classification framework was developed to diagnose cytomegalovirus status using the catalog of TCR beta chain sequences. In a later analysis, V and J genes were assigned by comparing TCR nucleotide sequences against IMGT/GENE-DB human TR gene sequences. Using the TCRdist pipeline, a later analysis assigned CDR3 sequences along with most-parsimonious VDJ recombination scenarios. In a later analysis, each TCR beta chain was defined by its CDR3 amino acid sequence together with its V-gene family, and reads without a unique V-gene family were excluded. As a way to deal with suspected cross-contamination and a sequencing artifact, a later analysis dropped nearly 600 nucleotide sequences that were highly shared and had low generation probability. A later analysis calculated a clonal expansion index for each public chain from normalized within-repertoire ranks of inferred template counts. In a later analysis, generation probabilities were computed with a VDJ recombination model fitted to out-of-frame rearrangements, and the resulting probabilities were checked against IGoR. Hypergeometric tests were used in a later analysis to score TCR-TCR, TCR-HLA and TCR-CMV co-occurrence, with a repertoire-size bias correction applied to the TCR pairs. To estimate false discovery rates, a later analysis permuted the HLA or CMV assignments 20 times. In a later analysis, co-occurring TCRs were grouped using DBSCAN, with TCRdist sequence similarity added in when clustering inside HLA-allele-positive subsets. Repertoires with fewer than 30,000 or more than 120,000 public chains, plus five repertoires with anomalous nucleotide sharing, were excluded from co-occurrence clustering. TCRdb took this table from immuneACCESS and kept in-frame rearrangements with V and J called. Such tables lack part of the clones; where checked against another copy, unresolved V genes explain under half of the gap, and the rest is unexplained. V, J and clone size reflect that table, while D and trimming were determined from the DNA. The sample profile shows 130,000 to 150,000 clones; roughly 80% of them were found once. In total, the top ten clones hold 3.1% of the sample.

Broad study findings and their caveats: Assigning TCR associations to individual alleles was difficult when HLA alleles, especially DR and DQ, strongly co-occurred. Because HLA typing was missing for some donors at each locus, association tests included only the typed subset. The classifier was reported to diagnose cytomegalovirus status with high specificity and sensitivity in both the original and validation cohorts. According to a later analysis, TCR association rates differed among HLA loci, with DRB1 alleles showing the most associated TCRs and HLA-C alleles showing the fewest. In vitro tests confirmed that a few of the cytomegalovirus-associated TCR beta chains recognize cytomegalovirus antigens. Several of the top co-occurrence clusters appeared to be linked to parvovirus B19, influenza, CMV and Epstein-Barr virus, according to a later analysis. This cohort had only TCR beta chains sequenced, and the lack of alpha or paired-chain data limited which features could be detected. The presence/absence analyses assumed that sequencing depth was roughly uniform across donors, and that assumption may not be true. In the study, around 160 TCR beta chains were listed as associated with cytomegalovirus. In a later analysis, HLA-associated TCR beta chains showed more clonal expansion and lower generation probabilities than non-associated chains that were equally common. Because counts were too low, about 17 rarely observed V segments, including chromosome 9 orphons, were excluded from the earlier analysis of roughly 580 of the donors. It was suggested by the authors that the approach could potentially be generalized to other disease states and immunological phenotypes. Most CMV-associated TCR beta chains appeared to be HLA-restricted in a later analysis, and the HLA associations seemed to be driven largely by CMV exposure. Across donors, most TCR sequences were observed very rarely, whereas some public TCRs were present in many individuals. For the cohort, immune exposure information was limited to CMV serostatus. A later genetic analysis reported fewer N-insertions in productive TCRs among donors in an Asian-associated ancestry cluster than the roughly 700-donor mean. A later analysis associated 15,000 or so TCR beta sequences with specific HLA alleles at a false discovery rate of 0.05. In an earlier analysis of a few hundred of the donors, most TCR beta V segments were observed in productive rearrangements about 87% or about 30% of the time, broadly matching IMGT annotations. A further reported finding was that TCR beta sequences accurately predicted the HLA-A and HLA-B alleles for most subjects in the first cohort. Linkage disequilibrium might explain the correlated functional status among segregating V segments, but an unknown experimental factor could not be ruled out. An association between a missense DCLRE1C variant and V-gene and J-gene trimming of TCR beta chains was found in a later genetic analysis and replicated in an independent cohort. A cluster of highly shared sequence variants was judged likely to represent a technical artifact of the sequencing pipeline.

Sequenced: PBMCs. This clonotype originated in a female donor in good health and CMV-seronegative.

This receptor carries the CDR3 CAMTSAQYF. The DNA sequence is given as TGTGCCATGACTAGCGCGCAGTACTTC. Rearrangement joined TRBV6-4 to TRBJ2-7; a stretch of 8 junction bases matches TRBD2. The germline V end is reduced by 10 bases and the J end by 9 bases; junction bases left unmatched: 2. The germline V gene yields MRHNA for CDR1 and SNTAGT for CDR2. The CDR3 measures 9 amino acids from cysteine to phenylalanine. CDR3 DNA is the only sequence kept; it has 27 bases, read in frame from the first base.